Listed below are T cell receptor beta chains from one sample, sequenced in a study of patients and donors after allogeneic stem cell transplantation. Each CDR3 protein is one row after TCRdb ran MiXCR on the RT-PCR reads. The table has 200,000 to 250,000 distinct CDR3 sequences, 14% seen once. What was sequenced was blood, either unsorted or a sorted T cell fraction (not recorded which). These receptors were taken from a human donor who was either an allogeneic HSCT recipient or a stem cell or donor lymphocyte infusion donor (not recorded which). It is not recorded whose cells these are; they may come from a transplant donor. Each CDR3 is given with its conserved first and last residue. The D gene is left open where the match is weak. Clone size, where shown, is once, few, many, or a class for clones that have expanded.

length,size,J,V,D,CDR3,DNA
15,many,TRBJ1-6,TRBV27,TRBD1,CASSLPGQRNSPLHF,TGTGCCAGCAGCCTTCCGGGACAGCGAAATTCACCCCTCCACTTT
16,.,TRBJ1-6,TRBV19,TRBD1,CASSRRTGRYNSPLHF,TGTGCCAGTAGTAGAAGGACAGGGCGCTATAATTCACCCCTCCACTTT
15,many,TRBJ1-6,TRBV16,.,CASNQGSLRNSPLHF,TGTGCCAGCAATCAGGGAAGCTTACGCAATTCACCCCTCCACTTT
18,many,TRBJ2-5,TRBV2,TRBD2,CASKSGLAGGRYQETQYF,TGTGCCAGCAAATCAGGACTAGCGGGGGGACGGTACCAAGAGACCCAGTACTTC
17,few,TRBJ1-4,TRBV6-1,.,CASRTRPQAATNEKLFF,TGTGCCAGCAGAACGAGACCTCAGGCTGCAACTAATGAAAAACTGTTTTTT
18,few,TRBJ2-6,TRBV6-5,.,CASSYGTSSPPGANVLTF,TGTGCCAGCAGTTATGGCACTAGTAGTCCCCCTGGGGCCAACGTCCTGACTTTC
17,many,TRBJ1-1,TRBV29-1,.,CSVGGLGGFNMNTEAFF,TGCAGCGTTGGGGGCCTGGGGGGGTTTAACATGAACACTGAAGCTTTCTTT
14,few,TRBJ2-2,TRBV6-1,TRBD1,CASRTGGDTGELFF,TGTGCCAGCAGAACAGGGGGCGACACCGGGGAGCTGTTTTTT
15,many,TRBJ1-2,TRBV27,.,CASSLVGEGNYGYTF,TGTGCCAGCAGTTTGGTGGGGGAGGGGAACTATGGCTACACCTTC
17,.,TRBJ2-5,TRBV27,TRBD2,CASSSYTRDGGGETQYF,TGTGCCAGCAGCAGCTATACTCGGGACGGCGGGGGAGAGACCCAGTACTTC
12,many,TRBJ2-1,TRBV19,.,CASSPQYNEQFF,TGTGCCAGTAGTCCCCAGTACAATGAGCAGTTCTTC
15,.,TRBJ2-3,TRBV4-3,TRBD2,CASSQTSGGADTQYF,TGCGCCAGCAGTCAGACTAGCGGGGGTGCAGATACGCAGTATTTT
13,.,TRBJ1-4,TRBV29-1,TRBD1,CSASRGPNEKLFF,TGCAGCGCCTCCAGGGGGCCTAATGAAAAACTGTTTTTT
16,.,TRBJ2-2,TRBV20-1,.,CSATNDRPSNTGELFF,TGCAGTGCCACTAATGACAGGCCTTCGAACACCGGGGAGCTGTTTTTT
14,few,TRBJ2-3,TRBV7-8,TRBD1,CASSLNRGADTQYF,TGTGCCAGCAGCTTAAACAGGGGAGCAGATACGCAGTATTTT
16,few,TRBJ2-3,TRBV20-1,TRBD2,CSASFPSGGPLDTQYF,TGCAGTGCTAGTTTCCCTAGCGGGGGTCCCCTAGATACGCAGTATTTT
16,.,TRBJ2-3,TRBV4-1,TRBD2,CASSQASSGRKDTQYF,TGCGCCAGCAGCCAAGCCTCTAGCGGGAGGAAGGATACGCAGTATTTT
17,few,TRBJ1-5,TRBV27,TRBD1,CASSLYGTGGADQPQHF,TGTGCCAGCAGTTTATACGGGACAGGGGGCGCAGATCAGCCCCAGCATTTT
10,few,TRBJ2-1,TRBV6-1,TRBD1,CASTPGTGFF,TGTGCCAGCACCCCCGGGACAGGGTTCTTC
16,few,TRBJ2-1,TRBV2,.,CASSERSGVTSGEQFF,TGTGCCAGCAGTGAAAGATCGGGAGTTACCTCGGGTGAGCAGTTCTTC
13,few,TRBJ2-3,TRBV6-6,.,CASSSPGVDTQYF,TGTGCCAGCAGTTCCCCTGGAGTGGATACGCAGTATTTT
16,.,TRBJ1-4,TRBV7-8,.,CASSSELGQGNEKLFF,TGTGCCAGCAGCTCCGAACTTGGGCAGGGTAATGAAAAACTGTTTTTT
13,many,TRBJ2-1,TRBV6-2/TRBV6-3,TRBD1,CASITTGGHEQFF,TGTGCCAGCATAACGACAGGGGGCCATGAGCAGTTCTTC
16,.,TRBJ2-3,TRBV19,TRBD1,CASSPGTGGGTDTQYF,TGTGCCAGTAGTCCCGGGACAGGGGGCGGTACAGATACGCAGTATTTT
12,many,TRBJ1-2,TRBV6-6,.,CASNRGLDGYTF,TGTGCCAGCAACCGGGGGCTTGATGGCTACACCTTC
15,few,TRBJ1-1,TRBV27,TRBD1,CASSFRGDLRTEAFF,TGTGCCAGCAGTTTCAGGGGGGATCTGAGGACTGAAGCTTTCTTT
14,few,TRBJ2-3,TRBV7-7,.,CASSLGPDTDTQYF,TGTGCCAGCAGCCTCGGTCCCGACACAGATACGCAGTATTTT
12,many,TRBJ1-1,TRBV5-6,.,CASSLPDLTAFF,TGTGCCAGCAGCTTGCCCGATCTGACGGCTTTCTTT
16,few,TRBJ2-2,TRBV7-3,TRBD1,CASSFDRASVTGELFF,TGTGCCAGCAGCTTCGACAGGGCCTCGGTCACCGGGGAGCTGTTTTTT
18,once,TRBJ2-5,TRBV19,TRBD2,CASSMRGGRLLGQETQYF,TGTGCCAGTAGTATGCGCGGGGGACGGTTGTTGGGGCAAGAGACCCAGTACTTC
16,many,TRBJ1-3,TRBV3-1,TRBD1,CASSQEGQEFGNTIYF,TGTGCCAGCAGCCAAGAGGGACAGGAATTTGGAAACACCATATATTTT
15,many,TRBJ1-1,TRBV5-1,TRBD1,CASSFSGGGGYEAFF,TGCGCCAGCAGCTTTTCAGGGGGCGGAGGATATGAAGCTTTCTTT
16,.,TRBJ1-2,TRBV11-3,TRBD1,CASSLGTGQGDYGYTF,TGTGCCAGCAGCTTGGGGACCGGACAGGGCGACTATGGCTACACCTTC
14,.,TRBJ2-1,TRBV20-1,.,CSARDWRGHNEQFF,TGCAGTGCTAGAGATTGGAGGGGACACAATGAGCAGTTCTTC
17,few,TRBJ2-4,TRBV7-2,TRBD2,CASSSHSGRVAKNIQYF,TGTGCCAGCAGCTCCCATAGCGGGAGGGTTGCCAAAAACATTCAGTACTTC
12,many,TRBJ2-7,TRBV3-1,.,CASSLQGDEQYF,TGTGCCAGCAGCCTACAGGGCGACGAGCAGTACTTC
11,.,TRBJ1-2,TRBV6-5,.,CASNSGYGYTF,TGTGCCAGCAACTCTGGGTACGGCTACACCTTC
15,many,TRBJ2-2,TRBV7-6,TRBD2,CASSFGTSGTGELFF,TGTGCCAGCAGCTTTGGGACTAGCGGGACCGGGGAGCTGTTTTTT
14,few,TRBJ1-1,TRBV29-1,.,CSVERAQGPTEAFF,TGCAGCGTTGAGAGAGCTCAGGGTCCCACTGAAGCTTTCTTT
12,.,TRBJ1-6,TRBV19,.,CASTSNNSPLHF,TGTGCCAGTACTTCTAATAATTCACCCCTCCACTTT
16,.,TRBJ2-2,TRBV11-3,.,CASSSKDSYLTGELFF,TGTGCCAGCAGTTCTAAAGACAGCTACCTCACCGGGGAGCTGTTTTTT
14,few,TRBJ2-7,TRBV25-1,TRBD2,CASKEGGGSYEQYF,TGTGCCAGCAAGGAGGGCGGGGGTTCCTACGAGCAGTACTTC
15,.,TRBJ2-7,TRBV18,TRBD2,CASSLLGLAVEEQYF,TGTGCCAGCTCACTTCTGGGACTAGCGGTCGAGGAGCAGTACTTC
13,.,TRBJ1-1,TRBV7-2,.,CASGSTRGTEAFF,TGTGCCAGCGGCTCAACGCGAGGCACTGAAGCTTTCTTT
14,medium-sized,TRBJ1-5,TRBV4-1,.,CASSQDGGNQPQHF,TGCGCCAGCAGCCAAGATGGGGGAAATCAGCCCCAGCATTTT
22,many,TRBJ1-6,TRBV12-3/TRBV12-4,TRBD1,CASSPRQGARLDRSSYNSPLHF,TGTGCCAGCAGTCCAAGACAGGGGGCCAGACTTGATCGAAGCTCCTATAATTCACCCCTCCACTTT
13,many,TRBJ1-5,TRBV12-3/TRBV12-4,.,CASSQGLNQPQHF,TGTGCCAGCAGTCAGGGACTCAATCAGCCCCAGCATTTT
14,many,TRBJ2-5,TRBV3-1,.,CASSQFAVGETQYF,TGTGCCAGCAGCCAATTTGCAGTAGGGGAGACCCAGTACTTC
16,many,TRBJ1-1,TRBV9,.,CASSVEGRGGNTEAFF,TGTGCCAGCAGCGTAGAGGGCAGGGGAGGGAACACTGAAGCTTTCTTT
11,.,TRBJ1-4,TRBV2,.,CASTRNEKLFF,TGTGCCAGCACCCGTAATGAAAAACTGTTTTTT
13,many,TRBJ2-1,TRBV6-2/TRBV6-3,TRBD2,CASSSGTNNEQFF,TGTGCCAGCAGTTCCGGGACTAACAATGAGCAGTTCTTC
12,many,TRBJ2-7,TRBV20-1,.,CSVRRVENEQYF,TGCAGTGTGCGGAGGGTAGAAAACGAGCAGTACTTC
15,.,TRBJ1-2,TRBV24-1,.,CATSDHTRGAGGYTF,TGTGCCACCAGTGATCATACCCGAGGGGCTGGTGGCTACACCTTC
14,many,TRBJ2-1,TRBV20-1,.,CSARDTSSYNEQFF,TGCAGTGCTAGGGACACGAGCTCCTACAATGAGCAGTTCTTC
13,.,TRBJ2-1,TRBV24-1,.,CATSFQGWNEQFF,TGTGCCACCAGTTTCCAGGGATGGAATGAGCAGTTCTTC
11,once,TRBJ1-2,TRBV5-3,.,CARRGPYGYTF,TGTGCCAGAAGAGGACCCTATGGCTACACCTTC
14,.,TRBJ2-1,TRBV2,.,CASSEFRGANEQFF,TGTGCCAGCAGTGAATTTAGGGGGGCCAATGAGCAGTTCTTC
15,few,TRBJ2-1,TRBV12-3/TRBV12-4,TRBD2,CASSLEGGPSDEQFF,TGTGCCAGCAGTTTAGAGGGAGGGCCCTCGGATGAGCAGTTCTTC